The TCR beta chain under discussion was sequenced for a study of blood T cell repertoires in COVID-19. In the authors' methods: Researchers report that nucleated cell counts were estimated from reference gene primer amplification. Clones were read by immunoSEQ multiplex PCR, and TCRdb kept only the in-frame ones, dropping some. That table is the source of V, J and clone size, and D and trimming were worked out from the DNA. The table has some 300,000 clones, about 90% seen once. Individuals aged 18 to 89 years were recruited from about two dozen US areas. Participants classified as exposed had met a COVID-19 case within 2 weeks before study entry. This CDR3 spans 17 amino acids. V gave up 1 base and J gave up 5 bases; unmatched junction bases: 13. Germline V CDR1 and CDR2: MGHRA, YSYEKL.

Sequencing input: PBMCs or T cells enriched from blood (not recorded which). The chain links TRBV4-1 to TRBJ2-5; TRBD2 agrees at 7 bases. The receptor was isolated from a woman in her fifties or sixties who had been exposed to COVID-19. Here the CDR3 reads CASSQGRGGGPGETQYF. The DNA for the CDR3 is TGCGCCAGCAGCCAAGGTCGAGGCGGGGGACCCGGGGAGACCCAGTACTTC.